The 22 T cell receptor beta chains below were found in one sample sequenced in a study of blood T cell repertoires in COVID-19. Assay: immunoSEQ multiplex PCR; the TCRdb copy retains only in-frame clones and omits some. The table includes 300,000 to 350,000 clones, roughly 88% detected once. The sequencing input was PBMCs or T cells enriched from blood (not recorded which). The receptors derive from a man aged 25 to 45 who had recovered from COVID-19.

The chain joins TRBV28 to TRBJ1-2; tentative D call: TRBD1 (6 bases). The V gene lost 6 bases and the J gene lost 2 bases, with 10 bases spanning the gap. CDR3 size: 13 residues. Germline V gene data show CDR1 as MDHEN and CDR2 as SYDVKM. CDR3 residues: CASRPDRNYGYTF. The CDR3 DNA is TGTGCCAGCAGACCAGACAGGAACTATGGCTACACCTTC.

This chain links TRBV2 with TRBJ2-7, with TRBD2 identical over 10 bases. The CDR3 loop spans 15 amino acids. V dropped 2 bases and J dropped 1; count of bases not matched to a gene: 2. The germline V gene has CDR1 SNHLY and CDR2 FYNNEI. The CDR3 spells CASSEIAGGSYEQYF. The CDR3 coding sequence is TGTGCCAGCAGTGAAATAGCGGGGGGTTCCTACGAGCAGTACTTC.

This rearrangement joins TRBV5-4 to TRBJ1-5; 11 nucleotides align to TRBD1. V shed 3 bases and J 6 bases; nucleotides not matched to a gene: 5. This CDR3 is 15 amino acids long. Germline V gene lookup returns CDR1 SGHNT and CDR2 YYREEE (reference sequence). CDR3 DNA: TGTGCCAGCAGCTCTGGACAGGGGGCAGGTCAGCCCCAGCATTTT. Translation: CASSSGQGAGQPQHF.

The rearrangement joins TRBV27 to TRBJ1-1; D perhaps matches TRBD1 (6 bases). Germline loops: CDR1 MNHEY, CDR2 SMNVEV (reference sequence). V lost 5 bases and J 4 bases, leaving 14 bases between the germline ends. This CDR3 contains 14 residues. The CDR3 is CASSPLQGRTEAFF. Written as DNA, the CDR3 is TGTGCCAGCAGTCCTCTACAGGGCCGCACTGAAGCTTTCTTT.

This clone showed up just once. The chain carries TRBV12-3 or TRBV12-4 and TRBJ2-1, with D possibly being TRBD2 (5 bases). Trimming pared 7 bases from V and 8 bases from J, leaving 9 bases between. The CDR3 covers 11 residues. The CDR3 here is CASTRGYEQFF. CDR3 DNA: TGTGCCAGCACCCGGGGATATGAGCAGTTCTTC.

This clone was seen a few times. The chain uses TRBV18 and TRBJ2-2; the match to TRBD1 covers 7 bases. The CDR3 length is 15 residues. V gave up 0 bases and J gave up 6 bases; unmatched junction bases: 4. Per germline, CDR1 KGHSH and CDR2 LQKENI. CDR3 in amino acids: CASSPPTGRAGELFF. Here the CDR3 DNA reads TGTGCCAGCTCACCACCGACAGGGCGGGCCGGGGAGCTGTTTTTT.

Points on this clone: This CDR3 is also generated by other DNA sequences in the sample. The rearrangement joins TRBV29-1 to TRBJ1-1; 8 bases align to TRBD1. CDR3 length equals 11 residues. The junction had 0 bases not matched to a gene; V was cut back by 5 bases and J by 4 bases. Germline V gene sequence: CDR1 SQVTM, CDR2 ANQGSEA. The DNA for the CDR3 is TGCAGCGTTCAGGGGGCCACTGAAGCTTTCTTT. Amino acids: CSVQGATEAFF.

The rearrangement joins TRBV21-1 to TRBJ2-5; TRBD2 was called by the table and not checked on the DNA. TRBV21-1 is flagged as a pseudogene. This CDR3 spans 15 amino acids. The chain's CDR3 is CASSKAWTRDETQYF. CDR3 coding DNA: TGTGCCAGCAGCAAAGCTTGGACTAGGGATGAGACCCAGTACTTC.

This clone was seen a single time. The rearrangement uses TRBV28 and TRBJ1-6, with 10 bases that match TRBD1. J was trimmed by 8 bases and V by 4 bases; bases with no gene match: 2. The CDR3 extends over 14 amino acids. Germline loops: CDR1 MDHEN, CDR2 SYDVKM. The CDR3 DNA reads as TGTGCCAGCAGTTCCGGGACAGGGGATTCACCCCTCCACTTT. Protein sequence: CASSSGTGDSPLHF.

The chain joins TRBV28 to TRBJ1-6, with D perhaps matching TRBD1 (5 bases). Germline assignment: CDR1 MDHEN and CDR2 SYDVKM. The CDR3 has 14 amino acids. Trimming removed 1 base at V and 9 bases at J, with 10 bases between. The CDR3 loop reads CASSLLGEGSPLHF. In DNA form, the CDR3 reads TGTGCCAGCAGTTTATTAGGGGAAGGTTCACCCCTCCACTTT.

V is TRBV27 and J is TRBJ1-4, with unresolved D. The V end lost 2 bases, the J end lost 8 bases, and 12 bases lay between the germline ends. From germline, CDR1 is MNHEY and CDR2 SMNVEV (reference sequence). The CDR3 extends over 14 amino acids. The CDR3 DNA follows: TGTGCCAGCAGTTTAGGAGGGTTAGAGGAAAAACTGTTTTTT. It yields the protein CASSLGGLEEKLFF.

A word on this clone: Sequence at one end of the junction differs from germline and may be a read error. J is TRBJ2-1 and V is TRBV7-3; no reliable D call. The CDR3 spans 15 residues. Germline V gene sequence: CDR1 SGHTA, CDR2 FQGTGA. CDR3 DNA: TGTGCCAGCAGCTTGGAGTCCAGCGCCTACTATGAGCAGTTCTTC. Translation gives CASSLESSAYYEQFF.

The chain has TRBV28 and TRBJ2-7; 11 bases agree with TRBD2. Trimming removed 4 bases from V and 6 bases from J; junction bases left unmatched: 5. CDR3 length: 14 residues. Germline CDR1 reads MDHEN; CDR2 reads SYDVKM. In DNA, the CDR3 is TGTGCCAGCAGTTCTCTAGCGGGGGGTCGCGAGCAGTACTTC. It specifies CASSSLAGGREQYF.

The V and J genes are TRBV4-1 and TRBJ1-1, with D perhaps matching TRBD1 (6 bases). The CDR3 sequence is 13 residues long. CDR1 is MGHRA, CDR2 YSYEKL, per germline. Trimming took 5 bases from V and 4 from J, leaving 11 bases between them. DNA for the CDR3: TGCGCCAGCAGCGACAGGTGGGGCACTGAAGCTTTCTTT. Translated, it gives CASSDRWGTEAFF.

V and J are TRBV5-5 and TRBJ1-1, with D possibly being TRBD1 (6 bases). The CDR3 runs 14 residues. V shed 1 base and J shed 11 bases, with 18 bases lying between them. Germline-derived CDR1 and CDR2 are SGHKS and YYEKEE (reference sequence). CDR3 region: CASSLPEQGMGAFF. The CDR3 DNA is TGTGCCAGCAGCTTGCCTGAGCAGGGGATGGGGGCTTTCTTT.

With regard to this clone: Other DNA sequences within the sample encode an identical CDR3. The rearrangement links TRBV7-2 to TRBJ2-7, with D possibly TRBD1 on 6 matching bases. The CDR3 contains 12 residues. The V gene lost 3 bases and the J gene lost 4 bases, with 7 bases spanning the gap. Germline V CDR1 and CDR2: SGHTA, FQGNSA. DNA for the CDR3: TGTGCCAGCAGCTTGACAGGATACGAGCAGTACTTC. Protein product: CASSLTGYEQYF.

The chain has TRBV14 and TRBJ2-2; a possible D gene is TRBD2 (6 bases). This CDR3 spans 17 amino acids. The V and J ends lost 0 bases and 4 bases respectively, with 15 bases between them. Per germline, CDR1 SGHDN and CDR2 FVKESK. The CDR3 region has the DNA TGTGCCAGCAGCCAAGATTCCGGGACTCATCTCACCGGGGAGCTGTTTTTT. This translates into CASSQDSGTHLTGELFF.

To note about this clone: Additional DNA sequences in this sample encode the identical CDR3. The rearrangement joins TRBV2 to TRBJ2-7; 7 nucleotides align to TRBD2. This CDR3 has 13 residues. The ends lost 9 bases at V and 1 base at J; junction bases unmatched: 6. CDR1 is SNHLY and CDR2 is FYNNEI in the germline V gene. In nucleotides, the CDR3 is TGTGCCAGTTTAGGACTAGTTTCCTACGAGCAGTACTTC. This gives the protein CASLGLVSYEQYF.

V usage is TRBV6-1 and J usage is TRBJ2-7; 10 bases line up with TRBD1. Trimming took 4 bases from V and 4 from J; bases not matched to a gene: 13. The CDR3 is made up of 17 amino acids. Germline lookup yields CDR1 MNHNS and CDR2 SASEGT. The CDR3, as DNA: TGTGCCAGCAGTGCGCGGGTCGGGACAGGGGCGCCGTACGAGCAGTACTTC. It encodes CASSARVGTGAPYEQYF.

The chain combines TRBV6-5 with TRBJ2-5; 14 nucleotides agree with TRBD2. Losses at the gene ends were 11 bases for V and 2 bases for J; bases not matched to a gene: 4. The V gene's germline CDR1 is MNHEY and CDR2 SVGAGI. This CDR3 region has 14 residues. For the CDR3, the DNA is TGTGCCCGCCGACTAGCGGGGGGGCAAGAGACCCAGTACTTC. Protein sequence: CARRLAGGQETQYF.

The chain combines TRBV7-8 with TRBJ1-6; 7 bases match TRBD1. CDR1 is SGHVS, CDR2 FQNEAQ, per germline. The CDR3 length is 15 residues. Germline trimming cut 5 bases from V and 8 bases from J; bases unmatched to any gene: 9. Here the CDR3 reads CASSTRQGSDSPLHF. The DNA for the CDR3 is TGTGCCAGCAGCACCAGACAGGGAAGTGATTCACCCCTCCACTTT.

This clone has only a few counts. The CDR3 DNA reads as TGCGCCAGCAGCTTGTCTCTTGGGAGCTACGAGCAGTACTTC. This sequence encodes CASSLSLGSYEQYF. The gene calls are TRBV5-1 and TRBJ2-7; TRBD2 is a possible D gene (5 bases). V lost 1 base and J lost 3, with 11 bases in between. Germline loops: CDR1 SGHRS, CDR2 YFSETQ. This CDR3 is 14 amino acids long.